This T cell receptor beta chain was recovered during a study of Ad26.COV2.S vaccination and SARS-CoV-2 variants. Indicated treatment: some 20 received Ad26.COV2.S at low or high dose, single or two shots; about five received placebo; per-sample allocation not given. Repertoires come from day 63 after the first vaccine or placebo injection. Produced via immunoSEQ multiplex PCR; TCRdb's table is partial and in-frame only. This table holds approximately 240,000 clones, approximately 88% found once. V was clipped by 5 bases and J by 4 bases; unmatched bases: 4. Germline CDR1 is SGHRS and CDR2 is YFSETQ. The CDR3 spans 14 residues.

This TCR derives from a person between 18 and 65 years old who received the Ad26.COV2.S COVID-19 vaccine or a placebo. This specimen was peripheral blood, taken in a trial of Ad26.COV2.S vaccine versus placebo. The rearrangement uses TRBV5-1 and TRBJ2-3, with 10 bases matching TRBD1. The CDR3 loop reads CASRRDRGSDTQYF. The CDR3 DNA reads TGCGCCAGCAGGCGGGACAGGGGTTCAGATACGCAGTATTTT.